One T cell receptor (beta chain) is described in this entry. The sample is drawn from a study of cytomegalovirus exposure and HLA in healthy donors. Study summary: The early release's HLA-typed donors yielded approximately 82 million unique TCRs.

A multiplex PCR was run with 60 Vbeta primers and 13 Jbeta primers. Sequencing was performed with immunoSEQ multiplex PCR; in TCRdb, only in-frame clones are kept and a portion is missing. The profile shows some 160,000 clones, about 80% of them singletons. The germline gives CDR1 SGHAT, CDR2 FQNNGV. V was clipped by 3 bases and J by 1 base, with 19 bases between them. There are 19 residues in the CDR3. The sample was PBMCs. This receptor was obtained from a middle-aged woman in good health and CMV-seronegative. The gene calls are TRBV11-2 and TRBJ2-6, with D possibly TRBD1 on 6 matching bases. CDR3 loop: CASSLNSRTVLSGANVLTF. The CDR3 DNA follows: TGTGCCAGCAGCTTGAATAGTAGGACAGTTCTTTCTGGGGCCAACGTCCTGACTTTC.